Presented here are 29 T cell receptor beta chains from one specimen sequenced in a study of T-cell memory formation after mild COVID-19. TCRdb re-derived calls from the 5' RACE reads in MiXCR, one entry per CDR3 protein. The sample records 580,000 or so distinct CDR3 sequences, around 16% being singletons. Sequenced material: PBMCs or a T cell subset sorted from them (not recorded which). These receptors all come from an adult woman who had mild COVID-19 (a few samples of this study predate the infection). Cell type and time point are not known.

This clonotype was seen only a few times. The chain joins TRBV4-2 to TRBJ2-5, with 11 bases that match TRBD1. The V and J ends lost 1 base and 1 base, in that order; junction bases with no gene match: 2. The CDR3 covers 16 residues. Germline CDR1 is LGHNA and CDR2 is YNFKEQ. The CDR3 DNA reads TGTGCCAGCAGCCAAGTCGGGACAGGGGGCCAAGAGACCCAGTACTTC. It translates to CASSQVGTGGQETQYF.

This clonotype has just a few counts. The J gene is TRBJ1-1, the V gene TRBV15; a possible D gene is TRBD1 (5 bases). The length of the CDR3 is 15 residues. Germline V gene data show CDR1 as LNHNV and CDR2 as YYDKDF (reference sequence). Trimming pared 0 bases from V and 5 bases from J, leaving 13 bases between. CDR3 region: CATSREEGVRTEAFF. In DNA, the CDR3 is TGTGCCACCAGCAGAGAAGAAGGGGTGAGGACTGAAGCTTTCTTT.

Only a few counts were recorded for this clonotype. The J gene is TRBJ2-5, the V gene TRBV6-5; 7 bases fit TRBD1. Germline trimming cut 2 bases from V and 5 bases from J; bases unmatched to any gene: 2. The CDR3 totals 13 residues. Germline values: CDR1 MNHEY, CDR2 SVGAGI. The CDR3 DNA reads TGTGCCAGCAGTTACGTAGGGGGCGAGACCCAGTACTTC. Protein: CASSYVGGETQYF.

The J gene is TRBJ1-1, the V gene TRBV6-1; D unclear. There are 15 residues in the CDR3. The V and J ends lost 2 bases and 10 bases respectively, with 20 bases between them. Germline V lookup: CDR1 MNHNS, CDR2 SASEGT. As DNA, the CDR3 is TGTGCCAGCAGTGAATCGCCGTCGGGAGGAATCGGAGCTTTCTTT. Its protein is CASSESPSGGIGAFF.

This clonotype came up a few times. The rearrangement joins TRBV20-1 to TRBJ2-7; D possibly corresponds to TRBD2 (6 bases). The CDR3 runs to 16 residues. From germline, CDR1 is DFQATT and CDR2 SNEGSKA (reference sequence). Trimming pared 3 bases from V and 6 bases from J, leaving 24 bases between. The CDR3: CSASPMRGGTFGEQYF. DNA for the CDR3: TGCAGTGCTAGTCCCATGAGGGGCGGGACCTTCGGCGAGCAGTACTTC.

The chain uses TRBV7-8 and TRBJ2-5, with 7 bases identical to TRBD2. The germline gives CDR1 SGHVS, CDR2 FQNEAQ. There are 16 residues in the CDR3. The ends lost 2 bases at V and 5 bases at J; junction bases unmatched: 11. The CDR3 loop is CASSLNSGGVEETQYF. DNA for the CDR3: TGTGCCAGCAGCTTAAATTCGGGAGGAGTGGAGGAGACCCAGTACTTC.

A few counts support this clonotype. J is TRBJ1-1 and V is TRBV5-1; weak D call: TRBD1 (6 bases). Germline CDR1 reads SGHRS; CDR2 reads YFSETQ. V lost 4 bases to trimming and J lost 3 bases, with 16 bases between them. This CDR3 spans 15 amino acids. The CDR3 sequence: CASSMLQGLDTEAFF. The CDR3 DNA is TGCGCCAGCAGCATGTTACAGGGACTGGACACTGAAGCTTTCTTT.

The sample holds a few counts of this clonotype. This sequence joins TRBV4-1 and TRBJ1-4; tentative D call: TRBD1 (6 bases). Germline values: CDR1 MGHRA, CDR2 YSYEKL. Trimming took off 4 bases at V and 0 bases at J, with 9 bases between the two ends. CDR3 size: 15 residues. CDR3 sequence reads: CASSLRQATNEKLFF. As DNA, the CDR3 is TGCGCCAGCAGCCTCAGACAGGCAACTAATGAAAAACTGTTTTTT.

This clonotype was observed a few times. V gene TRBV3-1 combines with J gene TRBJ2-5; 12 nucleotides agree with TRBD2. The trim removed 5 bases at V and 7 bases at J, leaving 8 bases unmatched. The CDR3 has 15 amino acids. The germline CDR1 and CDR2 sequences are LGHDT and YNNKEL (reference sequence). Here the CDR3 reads CASSLGLAGPVTQYF. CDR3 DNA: TGTGCCAGCAGCTTGGGACTAGCGGGTCCGGTGACCCAGTACTTC.

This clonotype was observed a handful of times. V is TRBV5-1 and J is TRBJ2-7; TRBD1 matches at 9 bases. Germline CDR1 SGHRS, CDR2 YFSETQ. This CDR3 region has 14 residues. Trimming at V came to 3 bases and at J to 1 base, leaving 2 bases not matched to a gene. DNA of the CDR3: TGCGCCAGCAGCTGGGGACAGGGATCCTACGAGCAGTACTTC. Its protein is CASSWGQGSYEQYF.

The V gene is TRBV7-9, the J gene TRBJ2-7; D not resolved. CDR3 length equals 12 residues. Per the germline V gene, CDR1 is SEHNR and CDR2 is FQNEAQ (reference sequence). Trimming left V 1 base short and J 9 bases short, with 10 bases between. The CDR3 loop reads CASSLVQWPQYF. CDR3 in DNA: TGTGCCAGCAGCTTAGTTCAGTGGCCGCAGTACTTC.

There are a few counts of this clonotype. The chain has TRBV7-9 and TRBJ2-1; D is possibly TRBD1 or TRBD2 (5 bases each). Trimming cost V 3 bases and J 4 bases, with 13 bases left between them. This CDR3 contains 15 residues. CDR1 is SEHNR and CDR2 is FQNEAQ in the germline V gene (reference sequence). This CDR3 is CASSFGDGRYNEQFF. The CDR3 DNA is TGTGCCAGCAGCTTCGGGGACGGCCGGTACAATGAGCAGTTCTTC. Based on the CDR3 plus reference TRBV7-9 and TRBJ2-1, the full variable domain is DTGVSQNPRHKITKRGQNVTFRCDPISEHNRLYWYRQTLGQGPEFLTYFQNEAQLEKSRLLSDRFSAERPKGSFSTLEIQRTEQGDSAMYLCASSFGDGRYNEQFFGPGTRLTVL.

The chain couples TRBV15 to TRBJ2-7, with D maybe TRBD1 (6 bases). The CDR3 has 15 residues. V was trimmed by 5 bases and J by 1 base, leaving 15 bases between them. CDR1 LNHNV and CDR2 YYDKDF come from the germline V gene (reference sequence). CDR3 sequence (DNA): TGTGCCACCAGCGAGGCTTTGAGGGGGTCCTACGAGCAGTACTTC. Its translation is CATSEALRGSYEQYF.

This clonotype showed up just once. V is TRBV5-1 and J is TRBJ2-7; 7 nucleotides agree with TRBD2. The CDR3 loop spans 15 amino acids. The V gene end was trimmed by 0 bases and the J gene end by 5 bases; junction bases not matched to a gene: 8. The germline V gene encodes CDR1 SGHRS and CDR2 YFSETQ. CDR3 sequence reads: CASSLGAGRNDEQYF. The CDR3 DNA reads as TGCGCCAGCAGCTTGGGTGCCGGGAGGAACGACGAGCAGTACTTC.

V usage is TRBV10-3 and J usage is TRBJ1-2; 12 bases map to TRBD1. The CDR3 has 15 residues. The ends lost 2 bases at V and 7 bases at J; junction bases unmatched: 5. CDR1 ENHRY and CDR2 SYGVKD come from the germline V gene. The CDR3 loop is CAISEPGQGAIGYTF. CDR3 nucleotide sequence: TGTGCCATCAGTGAGCCGGGACAGGGGGCAATTGGCTACACCTTC.

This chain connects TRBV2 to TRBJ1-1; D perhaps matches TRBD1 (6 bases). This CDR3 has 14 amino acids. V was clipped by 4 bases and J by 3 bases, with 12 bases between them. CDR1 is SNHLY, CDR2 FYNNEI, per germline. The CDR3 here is CASSGSRGDTEAFF. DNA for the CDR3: TGTGCCAGCAGTGGATCCAGGGGCGACACTGAAGCTTTCTTT.

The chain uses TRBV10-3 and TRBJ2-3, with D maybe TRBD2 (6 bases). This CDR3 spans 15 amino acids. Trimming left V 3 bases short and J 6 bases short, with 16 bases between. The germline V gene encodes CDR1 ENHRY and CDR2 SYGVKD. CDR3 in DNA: TGTGCCATCAGTGATGGGACTCCGGGGGATGATACGCAGTATTTT. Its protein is CAISDGTPGDDTQYF.

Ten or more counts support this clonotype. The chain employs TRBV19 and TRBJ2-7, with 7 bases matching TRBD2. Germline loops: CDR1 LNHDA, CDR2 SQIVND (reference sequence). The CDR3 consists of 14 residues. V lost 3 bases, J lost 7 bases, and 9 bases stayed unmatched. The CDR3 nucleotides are TGTGCCAGTAGTATCGCGGGAGCAACAAAGGAGCAGTACTTC. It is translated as CASSIAGATKEQYF.

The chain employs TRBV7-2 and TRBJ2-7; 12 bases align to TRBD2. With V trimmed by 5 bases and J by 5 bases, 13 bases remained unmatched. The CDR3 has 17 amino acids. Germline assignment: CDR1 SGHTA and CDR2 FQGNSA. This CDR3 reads CASSPRLAGVWGDEQYF. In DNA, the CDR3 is TGTGCCAGCAGCCCCCGACTAGCGGGAGTGTGGGGCGACGAGCAGTACTTC.

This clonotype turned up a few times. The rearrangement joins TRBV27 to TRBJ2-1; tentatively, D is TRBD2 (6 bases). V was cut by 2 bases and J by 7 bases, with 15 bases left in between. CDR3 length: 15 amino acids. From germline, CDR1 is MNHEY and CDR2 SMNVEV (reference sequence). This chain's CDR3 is CASSLKGGGWNEQFF. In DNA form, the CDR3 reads TGTGCCAGCAGTTTAAAGGGTGGGGGGTGGAATGAGCAGTTCTTC.

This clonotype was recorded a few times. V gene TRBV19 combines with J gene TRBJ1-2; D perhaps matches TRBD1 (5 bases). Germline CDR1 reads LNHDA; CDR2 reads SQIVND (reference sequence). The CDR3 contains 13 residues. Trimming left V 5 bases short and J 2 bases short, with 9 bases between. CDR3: CASSSNRNYGYTF. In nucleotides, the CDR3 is TGTGCCAGTAGTTCCAACAGGAACTATGGCTACACCTTC.

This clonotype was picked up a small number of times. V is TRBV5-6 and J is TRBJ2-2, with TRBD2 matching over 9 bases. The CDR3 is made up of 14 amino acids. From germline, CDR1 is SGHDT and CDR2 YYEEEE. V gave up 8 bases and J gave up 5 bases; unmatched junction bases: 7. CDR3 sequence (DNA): TGTGCCAGTTCCGTAGCGGGGGTAACCGGGGAGCTGTTTTTT. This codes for CASSVAGVTGELFF.

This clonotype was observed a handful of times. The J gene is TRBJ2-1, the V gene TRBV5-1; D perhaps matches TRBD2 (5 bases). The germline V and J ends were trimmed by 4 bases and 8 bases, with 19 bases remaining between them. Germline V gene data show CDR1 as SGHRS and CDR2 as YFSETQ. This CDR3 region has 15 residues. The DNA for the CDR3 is TGCGCCAGCAGCCCACGCGCCCTCGACTATTATGAGCAGTTCTTC. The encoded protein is CASSPRALDYYEQFF.

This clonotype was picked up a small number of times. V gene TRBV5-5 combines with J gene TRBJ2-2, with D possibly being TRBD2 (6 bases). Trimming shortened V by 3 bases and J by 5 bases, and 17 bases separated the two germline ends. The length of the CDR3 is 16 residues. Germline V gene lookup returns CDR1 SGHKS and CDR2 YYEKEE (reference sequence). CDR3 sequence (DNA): TGTGCCAGCAGCTCCTCTGGGGACTGGCCTACCGGGGAGCTGTTTTTT. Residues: CASSSSGDWPTGELFF.

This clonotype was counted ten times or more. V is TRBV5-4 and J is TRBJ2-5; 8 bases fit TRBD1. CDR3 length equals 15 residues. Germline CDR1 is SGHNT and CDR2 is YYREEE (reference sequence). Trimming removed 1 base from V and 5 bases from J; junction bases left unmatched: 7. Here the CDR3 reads CASSLTAGGGETQYF. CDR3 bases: TGTGCCAGCAGCTTGACGGCAGGGGGCGGTGAGACCCAGTACTTC.

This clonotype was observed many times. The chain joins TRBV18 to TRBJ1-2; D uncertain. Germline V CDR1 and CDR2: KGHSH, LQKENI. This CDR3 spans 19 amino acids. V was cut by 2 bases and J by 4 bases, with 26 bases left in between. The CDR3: CASSPIQTVGRTVLYGYTF. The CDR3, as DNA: TGTGCCAGCTCACCAATCCAAACCGTCGGACGGACTGTCCTCTATGGCTACACCTTC.

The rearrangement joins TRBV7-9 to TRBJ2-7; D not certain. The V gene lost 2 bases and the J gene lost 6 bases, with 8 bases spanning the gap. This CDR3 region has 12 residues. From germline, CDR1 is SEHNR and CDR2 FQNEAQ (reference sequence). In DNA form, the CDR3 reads TGTGCCAGCAGCTTAATCGGGTTCGAGCAGTACTTC. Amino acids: CASSLIGFEQYF.

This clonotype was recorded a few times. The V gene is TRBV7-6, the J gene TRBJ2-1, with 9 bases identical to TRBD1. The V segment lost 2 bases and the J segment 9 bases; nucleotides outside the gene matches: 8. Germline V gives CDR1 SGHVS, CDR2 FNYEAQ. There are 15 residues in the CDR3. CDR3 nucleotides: TGTGCCAGCAGCTTATACGGACAGGGGAGTAGTGAGCAGTTCTTC. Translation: CASSLYGQGSSEQFF.

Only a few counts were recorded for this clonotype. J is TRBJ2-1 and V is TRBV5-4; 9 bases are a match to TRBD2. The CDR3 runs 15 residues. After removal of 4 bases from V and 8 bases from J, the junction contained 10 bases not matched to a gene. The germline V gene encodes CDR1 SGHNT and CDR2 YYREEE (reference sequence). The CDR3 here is CASSAPGLARHEQFF. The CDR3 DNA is TGTGCCAGCAGCGCCCCGGGACTAGCTAGGCATGAGCAGTTCTTC.